The 8 T cell receptor beta chains in this list originate from one sample, sequenced in a study of CD4+ T cells in melanoma. Assay: immunoSEQ multiplex PCR; the TCRdb copy retains only in-frame clones and omits some. Of roughly 50,000 clones listed, 75% to 90% are singletons. Material for sequencing was peripheral blood. All receptors derive from a human donor with melanoma.

The chain is built from TRBV6-1 and TRBJ2-7; 8 bases are a match to TRBD1. CDR3 length: 13 residues. The V gene's germline CDR1 is MNHNS and CDR2 SASEGT. Unmatched junction bases numbered 2, after V lost 5 bases and J lost 2 bases. CDR3 in DNA: TGTGCCAGCAGTAGGACAGGGACCTACGAGCAGTACTTC. It specifies CASSRTGTYEQYF.

The J gene is TRBJ1-1, the V gene TRBV7-2, with a tentative D call TRBD1 (5 bases). The V and J ends lost 2 bases and 4 bases respectively, with 11 bases between them. This CDR3 comprises 14 residues. The germline gives CDR1 SGHTA, CDR2 FQGNSA. Here the CDR3 DNA reads TGTGCCAGCAGCTTAAAAGGGGTAGGCACTGAAGCTTTCTTT. Encoded protein: CASSLKGVGTEAFF.

The rearrangement joins TRBV13 to TRBJ2-2; 11 bases align to TRBD2. V dropped 0 bases and J dropped 3; count of bases not matched to a gene: 3. CDR3 length: 17 residues. Per the germline V gene, CDR1 is PRHDT and CDR2 is FYEKMQ (reference sequence). The CDR3, as DNA: TGTGCCAGCAGCTTAGGCTGGGGACTAGCGGACACCGGGGAGCTGTTTTTT. Translated, it gives CASSLGWGLADTGELFF.

The chain couples TRBV5-1 to TRBJ2-3; weak D call: TRBD1 (6 bases). V gave up 0 bases and J gave up 1 base, with 21 bases separating them. The germline gives CDR1 SGHRS, CDR2 YFSETQ. The CDR3 extends over 19 amino acids. CDR3 amino acids: CASSLAGSGDLVGTDTQYF. The CDR3 nucleotides are TGCGCCAGCAGCTTGGCCGGGTCAGGGGATTTGGTAGGCACAGATACGCAGTATTTT.

V and J are TRBV5-1 and TRBJ2-3; 9 bases line up with TRBD1. Per the germline V gene, CDR1 is SGHRS and CDR2 is YFSETQ. There are 17 residues in the CDR3. With 5 bases clipped from V and 4 bases from J, the junction kept 14 bases outside the gene matches. CDR3 nucleotide sequence: TGCGCCAGCAGGATCCTCCCCGGGACAGGGACCTCAGATACGCAGTATTTT. This sequence encodes CASRILPGTGTSDTQYF.

The V and J genes are TRBV6-5 and TRBJ1-2; D gene ambiguous. Germline V gene lookup returns CDR1 MNHEY and CDR2 SVGAGI. Trimming left V 8 bases short and J 0 bases short, with 16 bases between. CDR3 size: 15 residues. For the CDR3, the DNA is TGTGCCAGCTCGGGCGTACCTCTTTCTAACTATGGCTACACCTTC. Translation gives CASSGVPLSNYGYTF.

This clone has only a few counts. The J gene is TRBJ1-1, the V gene TRBV4-1; 9 positions match TRBD1. V shed 4 bases and J 0 bases; nucleotides not matched to a gene: 3. CDR1 is MGHRA, CDR2 YSYEKL, per germline. The CDR3 is made up of 15 amino acids. The CDR3 DNA reads as TGCGCCAGCAGCCGAACAGGGGGCCTGAACACTGAAGCTTTCTTT. The encoded protein is CASSRTGGLNTEAFF.

The chain couples TRBV11-2 to TRBJ1-2; D is possibly TRBD1 (6 bases). This CDR3 region has 14 residues. CDR1 is SGHAT and CDR2 is FQNNGV in the germline V gene. V lost 1 base and J lost 1, with 7 bases in between. The chain's CDR3 is CASSLGGGNYGYTF. DNA for the CDR3: TGTGCCAGCAGCTTAGGAGGGGGTAACTATGGCTACACCTTC.